This TCR beta chain was identified during a study of T cell responses to AZD1222 COVID-19 vaccine. About the study: Pooled together were second doses at about 4 or about 12 weeks.

Turning to this clone: Its specificity is unknown.

Whole-study findings and limits: Clonal diversity was possibly underestimated, and the donors were mostly white British, with more females. Seropositive AZD1222 recipients at baseline numbered only five or six.

The CDR3 loop spans 14 amino acids. The germline V gene has CDR1 SQVTM and CDR2 ANQGSEA. V shed 2 bases and J 2 bases; nucleotides not matched to a gene: 0. TCRdb's table, derived via immunoSEQ multiplex PCR, lists solely in-frame clones and lacks some. This table holds about 130,000 clones, roughly nine tenths found once. This sample comprised peripheral blood, obtained on day 0 of AZD1222 vaccination. The V gene is TRBV29-1, the J gene TRBJ2-6; 7 bases fit TRBD1. This sequence was found in an adult in good health. CDR3 nucleotides: TGCAGCGTTGAACAGGGGGCTGGGGCCAACGTCCTGACTTTC. This sequence encodes CSVEQGAGANVLTF.